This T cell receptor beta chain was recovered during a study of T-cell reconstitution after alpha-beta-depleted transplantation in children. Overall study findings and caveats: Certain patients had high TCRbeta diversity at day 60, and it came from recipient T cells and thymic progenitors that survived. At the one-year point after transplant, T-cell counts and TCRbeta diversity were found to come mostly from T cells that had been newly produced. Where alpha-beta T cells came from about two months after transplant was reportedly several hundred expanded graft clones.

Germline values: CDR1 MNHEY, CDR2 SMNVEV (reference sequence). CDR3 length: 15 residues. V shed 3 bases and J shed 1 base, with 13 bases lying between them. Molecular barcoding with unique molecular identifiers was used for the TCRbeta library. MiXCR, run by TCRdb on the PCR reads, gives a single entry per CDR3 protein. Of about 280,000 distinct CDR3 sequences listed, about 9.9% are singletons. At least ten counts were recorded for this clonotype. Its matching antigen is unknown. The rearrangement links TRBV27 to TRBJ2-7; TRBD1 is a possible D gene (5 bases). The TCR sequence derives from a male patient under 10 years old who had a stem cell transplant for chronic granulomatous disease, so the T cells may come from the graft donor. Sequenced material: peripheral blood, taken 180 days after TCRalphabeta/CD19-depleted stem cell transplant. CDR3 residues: CASSFGAAMSYEQYF. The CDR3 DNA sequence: TGTGCCAGCAGTTTTGGGGCGGCCATGTCCTACGAGCAGTACTTC.